These 14 T cell receptor beta chains were sequenced from one sample in a study of shared clonotypes between healthy human individuals. The table came from immunoSEQ multiplex PCR; TCRdb's copy has only in-frame clones and leaves some out. The table lists about 600,000 clones, approximately 97% of them singletons. Material: naive CD4+ T cells sorted from blood. Subset indicated: CD45RA+ positively selected. These receptors were obtained from a young woman in good health.

The V call is TRBV5-1, the J call TRBJ2-3; D remains ambiguous. The germline V gene encodes CDR1 SGHRS and CDR2 YFSETQ. The CDR3 is 16 residues long. V dropped 4 bases and J dropped 1 base, with 16 bases sitting between them. The CDR3, as DNA: TGCGCCAGCAGCACGGCTGGCAGGACCCGCACAGATACGCAGTATTTT. Translated, it gives CASSTAGRTRTDTQYF.

The gene calls are TRBV6-1 and TRBJ2-3, with D possibly called TRBD1 or TRBD2 (5 bases each). The germline V and J ends were trimmed by 7 bases and 4 bases, with 15 bases remaining between them. CDR3 length: 14 amino acids. Germline loops: CDR1 MNHNS, CDR2 SASEGT. Here the CDR3 reads CASIRGEGSDTQYF. DNA for the CDR3: TGTGCCAGCATAAGGGGAGAGGGCTCAGATACGCAGTATTTT.

The V call is TRBV9, the J call TRBJ2-2; D gene ambiguous. The germline V and J ends were trimmed by 0 bases and 0 bases, with 9 bases remaining between them. Germline loops: CDR1 SGDLS, CDR2 YYNGEE. The CDR3 loop spans 16 amino acids. The CDR3 coding sequence is TGTGCCAGCAGCGTAGCTGTCAGCGCGAACACCGGGGAGCTGTTTTTT. Its protein is CASSVAVSANTGELFF.

The V gene is TRBV6-1, the J gene TRBJ2-2, with D tentatively TRBD2 (5 bases). Between the trimmed V and J ends, which lost 2 bases and 6 bases, there was a span of 13 bases. This CDR3 contains 15 residues. From germline, CDR1 is MNHNS and CDR2 SASEGT. CDR3 sequence (DNA): TGTGCCAGCAGTGAAAAGGCACTAGTACCCGGGGAGCTGTTTTTT. Its translation is CASSEKALVPGELFF.

The chain uses TRBV7-8 and TRBJ2-7, with D possibly TRBD2 on 7 matching bases. Trimming left V 5 bases short and J 5 bases short, with 22 bases between. Germline V lookup: CDR1 SGHVS, CDR2 FQNEAQ. The CDR3 totals 16 residues. The DNA for the CDR3 is TGTGCCAGCAGCCTCGGGGGCAGCGGGGTAACAAACGAGCAGTACTTC. This translates into CASSLGGSGVTNEQYF.

This clone has just one count. The CDR3 loop reads CASSLGPGEVSGELFF. The CDR3 DNA follows: TGTGCCAGCAGCTTAGGCCCGGGAGAAGTGTCCGGGGAGCTGTTTTTT. The V and J genes are TRBV7-9 and TRBJ2-2; tentatively, D is TRBD2 (6 bases). Germline V gene data show CDR1 as SEHNR and CDR2 as FQNEAQ (reference sequence). The CDR3 totals 16 residues. The V and J ends lost 1 base and 6 bases respectively, with 15 bases between them.

The J gene is TRBJ1-4, the V gene TRBV5-6, with 9 bases identical to TRBD1. Germline V lookup: CDR1 SGHDT, CDR2 YYEEEE. The CDR3 has 14 amino acids. With 3 bases clipped from V and 6 bases from J, the junction kept 3 bases outside the gene matches. The CDR3 bases are TGTGCCAGCAGCTCACAGGGGGCGGATGAAAAACTGTTTTTT. Protein product: CASSSQGADEKLFF.

The chain carries TRBV28 and TRBJ2-1; 9 bases line up with TRBD1. V gave up 8 bases and J gave up 4 bases; unmatched junction bases: 9. From germline, CDR1 is MDHEN and CDR2 SYDVKM. This CDR3 spans 15 amino acids. CDR3 in DNA: TGTGCCAGCGGAGGAAGGACAGGGGCTTACAATGAGCAGTTCTTC. This sequence encodes CASGGRTGAYNEQFF.

V and J are TRBV4-1 and TRBJ2-6; a possible D gene is TRBD1 (5 bases). V lost 3 bases, J lost 0 bases, and 9 bases lay in between. The V gene's germline CDR1 is MGHRA and CDR2 YSYEKL. The CDR3 sequence is 16 residues long. CDR3 sequence: CASSHGTGSGANVLTF. For the CDR3, the DNA is TGCGCCAGCAGCCATGGAACAGGCTCTGGGGCCAACGTCCTGACTTTC.

This chain uses TRBV6-1 with TRBJ1-1; the D gene is possibly TRBD1 (5 bases). The CDR3 extends over 14 amino acids. Looked up from germline, CDR1 is MNHNS and CDR2 is SASEGT. Trimming took off 8 bases at V and 4 bases at J, with 17 bases between the two ends. CDR3 nucleotide sequence: TGTGCCAGCCGCAAAACTACAGGCGCCACTGAAGCTTTCTTT. Translation: CASRKTTGATEAFF.

V and J are TRBV19 and TRBJ1-1; D gene ambiguous. V was trimmed by 4 bases and J by 2 bases, leaving 11 bases between them. Germline V CDR1 and CDR2: LNHDA, SQIVND (reference sequence). The CDR3 has 14 residues. CDR3 region: CASSRRESNTEAFF. The CDR3 nucleotides are TGTGCCAGTAGTAGACGTGAGTCTAACACTGAAGCTTTCTTT.

The rearrangement uses TRBV5-1 and TRBJ2-4; D ambiguous. The CDR3 is 14 residues long. Trimming took off 4 bases at V and 2 bases at J, with 10 bases between the two ends. Germline-derived CDR1 and CDR2 are SGHRS and YFSETQ. In nucleotides, the CDR3 is TGCGCCAGCAGCGAGGACGCCTCCAAAAACATTCAGTACTTC. Translation: CASSEDASKNIQYF.

This chain connects TRBV18 to TRBJ1-1; D gene unclear. CDR1 KGHSH and CDR2 LQKENI come from the germline V gene. Trimming stripped 1 base from V and 5 bases from J, with 8 bases between. CDR3 length: 13 amino acids. The DNA for the CDR3 is TGTGCCAGCTCACCACACCATGGAACTGAAGCTTTCTTT. Translated, it gives CASSPHHGTEAFF.

The rearrangement links TRBV5-6 to TRBJ2-7; D is perhaps TRBD2 (5 bases). This CDR3 region has 15 residues. With 2 bases removed from V and 2 bases from J, the gap between germline ends came to 14 bases. CDR1 is SGHDT, CDR2 YYEEEE, per germline. The CDR3 bases are TGTGCCAGCAGCTTTGGCGGAGGTGGCCCCTACGAGCAGTACTTC. As protein: CASSFGGGGPYEQYF.